This TCR beta chain was obtained from a study of blood T cells in healthy people across ages. This clonotype was counted between two and nine times. A sample-barcoded 5' primer and a J-beta primer mix were used in a second PCR of roughly 7 to 12 cycles. TCRdb analysed the 5' RACE reads with MiXCR anew, one entry per CDR3 protein. The data hold fewer than 1.5 million distinct CDR3 sequences, with roughly 45% observed a single time. The sequenced sample consisted of blood. The TCR sequence derives from a woman aged 18-29 years in good health.

CDR3 amino acids: CASSPRPGQKAEAFF. Here the CDR3 DNA reads TGTGCCAGCAGCCCTAGGCCCGGACAGAAGGCTGAAGCTTTCTTT. The chain employs TRBV11-2 and TRBJ1-1; D perhaps matches TRBD1 (6 bases). This CDR3 spans 15 amino acids. Germline V lookup: CDR1 SGHAT, CDR2 FQNNGV. Between the trimmed V and J ends, which lost 5 bases and 6 bases, there was a span of 19 bases. Full variable domain (remainder filled in from reference TRBV11-2 and TRBJ1-1): EAGVAQSPRYKIIEKRQSVAFWCNPISGHATLYWYQQILGQGPKLLIQFQNNGVVDDSQLPKDRFSAERLKGVDSTLKIQPAKLEDSAVYLCASSPRPGQKAEAFFGQGTRLTVV.